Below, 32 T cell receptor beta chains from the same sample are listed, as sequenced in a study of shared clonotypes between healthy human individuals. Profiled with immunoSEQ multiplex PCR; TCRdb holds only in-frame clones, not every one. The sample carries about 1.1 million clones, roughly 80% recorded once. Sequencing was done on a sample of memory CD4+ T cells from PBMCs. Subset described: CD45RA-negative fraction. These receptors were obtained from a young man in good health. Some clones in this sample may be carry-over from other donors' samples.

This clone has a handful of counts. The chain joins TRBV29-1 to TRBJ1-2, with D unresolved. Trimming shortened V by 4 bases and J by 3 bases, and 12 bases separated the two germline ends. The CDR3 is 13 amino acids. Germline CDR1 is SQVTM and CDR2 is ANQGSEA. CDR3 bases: TGCAGCGTTGGCCGAGAAGGATACTATGGCTACACCTTC. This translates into CSVGREGYYGYTF.

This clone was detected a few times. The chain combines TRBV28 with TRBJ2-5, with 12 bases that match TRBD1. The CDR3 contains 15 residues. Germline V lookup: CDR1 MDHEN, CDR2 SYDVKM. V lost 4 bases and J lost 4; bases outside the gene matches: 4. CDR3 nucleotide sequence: TGTGCCAGCAGTTCCGGGACAGGGGGCACAGAGACCCAGTACTTC. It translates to CASSSGTGGTETQYF.

CDR3 DNA sequence: TGTGCCAGCAGTCGGGACAGGGGCGGCGAGCAGTACTTC. Amino acids: CASSRDRGGEQYF. The gene calls are TRBV2 and TRBJ2-7; 10 nucleotides align to TRBD1. The V gene end was trimmed by 5 bases and the J gene end by 6 bases; junction bases not matched to a gene: 4. This CDR3 is 13 amino acids long. Germline V lookup: CDR1 SNHLY, CDR2 FYNNEI. The full variable domain, rest sourced from reference TRBV2 and TRBJ2-7, is EPEVTQTPSHQVTQMGQEVILRCVPISNHLYFYWYRQILGQKVEFLVSFYNNEISEKSEIFDDQFSVERPDGSNFTLKIRSTKLEDSAMYFCASSRDRGGEQYFGPGTRLTVT.

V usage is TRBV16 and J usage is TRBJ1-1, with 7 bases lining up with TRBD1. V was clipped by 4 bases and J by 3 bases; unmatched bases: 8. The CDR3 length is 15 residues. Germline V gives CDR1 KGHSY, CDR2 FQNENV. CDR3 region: CASSPQGGAHTEAFF. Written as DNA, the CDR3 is TGTGCCAGCAGCCCCCAGGGGGGCGCTCACACTGAAGCTTTCTTT.

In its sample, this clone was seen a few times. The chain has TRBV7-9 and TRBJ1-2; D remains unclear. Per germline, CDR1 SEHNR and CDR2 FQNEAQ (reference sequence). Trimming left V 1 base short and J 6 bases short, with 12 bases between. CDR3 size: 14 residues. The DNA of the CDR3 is TGTGCCAGCAGCTTAGAAGGAGGGTTACATGGCTACACCTTC. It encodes CASSLEGGLHGYTF.

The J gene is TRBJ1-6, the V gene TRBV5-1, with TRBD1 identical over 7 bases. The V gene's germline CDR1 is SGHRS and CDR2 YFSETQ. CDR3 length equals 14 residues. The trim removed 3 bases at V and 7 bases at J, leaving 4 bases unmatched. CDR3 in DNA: TGCGCCAGCAGCTCCCGGACAGGCAATTCACCCCTCCACTTT. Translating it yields CASSSRTGNSPLHF. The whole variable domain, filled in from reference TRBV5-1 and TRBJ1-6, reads KAGVTQTPRYLIKTRGQQVTLSCSPISGHRSVSWYQQTPGQGLQFLFEYFSETQRNKGNFPGRFSGRQFSNSRSEMNVSTLELGDSALYLCASSSRTGNSPLHFGNGTRLTVT.

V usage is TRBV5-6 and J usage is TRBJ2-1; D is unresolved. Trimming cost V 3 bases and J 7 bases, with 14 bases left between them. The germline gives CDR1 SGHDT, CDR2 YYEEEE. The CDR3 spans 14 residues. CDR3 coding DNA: TGTGCCAGCAGCTGGGCTTACGGGTATAATGAGCAGTTCTTC. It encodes CASSWAYGYNEQFF.

The CDR3 spells CASSPTQGAGGYTF. CDR3 nucleotides: TGCGCCAGCAGCCCGACACAGGGGGCGGGTGGCTACACCTTC. The rearrangement links TRBV4-1 to TRBJ1-2; 9 nucleotides agree with TRBD1. The CDR3 covers 14 residues. With 4 bases clipped from V and 7 bases from J, the junction kept 7 bases outside the gene matches. Germline lookup yields CDR1 MGHRA and CDR2 YSYEKL.

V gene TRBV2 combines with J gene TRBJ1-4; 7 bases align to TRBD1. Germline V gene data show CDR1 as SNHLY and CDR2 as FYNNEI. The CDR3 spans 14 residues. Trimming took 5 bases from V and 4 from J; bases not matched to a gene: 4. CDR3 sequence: CASSPDRINEKLFF. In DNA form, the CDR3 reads TGTGCCAGCAGTCCGGACAGGATTAATGAAAAACTGTTTTTT.

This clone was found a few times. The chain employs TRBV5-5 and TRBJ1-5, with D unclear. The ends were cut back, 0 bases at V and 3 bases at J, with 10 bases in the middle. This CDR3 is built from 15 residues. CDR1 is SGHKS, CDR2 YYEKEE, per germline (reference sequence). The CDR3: CASSLAGGINQPQHF. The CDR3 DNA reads TGTGCCAGCAGCTTGGCGGGTGGGATCAATCAGCCCCAGCATTTT.

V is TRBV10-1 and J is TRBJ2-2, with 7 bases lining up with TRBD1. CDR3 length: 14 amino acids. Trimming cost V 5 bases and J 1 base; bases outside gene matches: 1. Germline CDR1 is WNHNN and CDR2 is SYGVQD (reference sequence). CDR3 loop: CASSNRGNTGELFF. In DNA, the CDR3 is TGCGCCAGCAGTAACAGGGGGAACACCGGGGAGCTGTTTTTT.

As DNA, the CDR3 is TGTGCCAGCACCCCCGGGTGGCTGGGGCGAGCCACAGATACGCAGTATTTT. Translation: CASTPGWLGRATDTQYF. This chain connects TRBV28 to TRBJ2-3, with D perhaps TRBD1 (5 bases). This CDR3 has 17 residues. V lost 7 bases, J lost 2 bases, and 22 bases lay in between. In germline, CDR1 is MDHEN, CDR2 SYDVKM.

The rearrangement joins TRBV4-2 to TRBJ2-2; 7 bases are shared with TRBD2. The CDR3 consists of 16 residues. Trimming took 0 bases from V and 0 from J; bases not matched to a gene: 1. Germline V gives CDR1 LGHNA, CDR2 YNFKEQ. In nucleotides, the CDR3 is TGTGCCAGCAGCCAAGATGCGGGAGCGAACACCGGGGAGCTGTTTTTT. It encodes CASSQDAGANTGELFF.

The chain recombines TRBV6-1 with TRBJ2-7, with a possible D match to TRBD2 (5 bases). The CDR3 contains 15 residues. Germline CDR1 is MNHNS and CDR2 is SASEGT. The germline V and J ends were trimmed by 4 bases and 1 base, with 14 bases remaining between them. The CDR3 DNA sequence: TGTGCCAGCAGTGTTCTAGCTCGGGCATCCTACGAGCAGTACTTC. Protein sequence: CASSVLARASYEQYF.

As DNA, the CDR3 is TGTGCCAGCAGCCCACCCAAGGCAGCCTATGGCTACACCTTC. Protein product: CASSPPKAAYGYTF. V is TRBV28 and J is TRBJ1-2; D gene ambiguous. The CDR3 loop spans 14 amino acids. V lost 6 bases and J lost 4, with 15 bases in between. CDR1 and CDR2 (germline): MDHEN, SYDVKM.

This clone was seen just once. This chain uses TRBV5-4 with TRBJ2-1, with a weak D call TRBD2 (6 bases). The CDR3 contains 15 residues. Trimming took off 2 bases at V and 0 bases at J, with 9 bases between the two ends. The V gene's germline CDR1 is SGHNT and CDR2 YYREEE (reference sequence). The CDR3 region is CASSFGGNSYNEQFF. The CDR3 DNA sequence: TGTGCCAGCAGCTTTGGGGGGAACTCCTACAATGAGCAGTTCTTC.

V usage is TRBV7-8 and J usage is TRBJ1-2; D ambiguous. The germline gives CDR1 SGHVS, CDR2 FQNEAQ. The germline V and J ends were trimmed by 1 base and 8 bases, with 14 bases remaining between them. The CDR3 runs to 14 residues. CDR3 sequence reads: CASSLGSGSDGYTF. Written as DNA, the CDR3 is TGTGCCAGCAGCTTAGGGTCGGGGTCGGACGGCTACACCTTC.

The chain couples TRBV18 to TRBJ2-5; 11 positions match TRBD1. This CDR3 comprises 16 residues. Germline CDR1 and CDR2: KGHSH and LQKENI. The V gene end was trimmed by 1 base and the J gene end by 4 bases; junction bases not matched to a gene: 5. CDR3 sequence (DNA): TGTGCCAGCTCACCACTAGGACAGGGGGCTAGAGAGACCCAGTACTTC. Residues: CASSPLGQGARETQYF.

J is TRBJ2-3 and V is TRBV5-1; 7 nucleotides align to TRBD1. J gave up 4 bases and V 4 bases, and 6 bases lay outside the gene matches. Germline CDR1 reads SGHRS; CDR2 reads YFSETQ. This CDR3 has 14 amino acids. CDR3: CASSQGQKADTQYF. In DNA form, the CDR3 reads TGCGCCAGCAGCCAGGGACAGAAAGCAGATACGCAGTATTTT.

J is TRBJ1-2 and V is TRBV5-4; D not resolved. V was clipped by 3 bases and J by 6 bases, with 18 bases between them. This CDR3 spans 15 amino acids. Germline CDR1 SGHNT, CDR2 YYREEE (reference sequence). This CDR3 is CASSYFPGAVDGYTF. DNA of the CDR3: TGTGCCAGCAGCTATTTCCCGGGCGCAGTTGATGGCTACACCTTC.

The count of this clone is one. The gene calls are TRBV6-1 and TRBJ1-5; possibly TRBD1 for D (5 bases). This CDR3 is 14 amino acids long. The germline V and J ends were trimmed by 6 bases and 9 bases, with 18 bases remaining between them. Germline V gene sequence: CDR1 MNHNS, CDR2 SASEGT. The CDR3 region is CASRPSPWDAPQHF. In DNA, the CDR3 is TGTGCCAGCAGACCTTCCCCGTGGGACGCGCCCCAGCATTTT.

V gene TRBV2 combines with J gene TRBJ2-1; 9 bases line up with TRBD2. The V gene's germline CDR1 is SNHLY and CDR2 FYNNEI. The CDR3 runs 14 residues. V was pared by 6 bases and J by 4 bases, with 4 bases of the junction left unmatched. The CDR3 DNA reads TGTGCCAGCAGACGGACTAGCGAGTACAATGAGCAGTTCTTC. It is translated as CASRRTSEYNEQFF.

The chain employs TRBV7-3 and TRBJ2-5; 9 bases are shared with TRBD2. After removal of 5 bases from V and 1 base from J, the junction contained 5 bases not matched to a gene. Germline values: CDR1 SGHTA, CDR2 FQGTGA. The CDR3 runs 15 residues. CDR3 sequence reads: CASSPLAGPQETQYF. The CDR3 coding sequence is TGTGCCAGCAGCCCCCTAGCGGGGCCCCAAGAGACCCAGTACTTC.

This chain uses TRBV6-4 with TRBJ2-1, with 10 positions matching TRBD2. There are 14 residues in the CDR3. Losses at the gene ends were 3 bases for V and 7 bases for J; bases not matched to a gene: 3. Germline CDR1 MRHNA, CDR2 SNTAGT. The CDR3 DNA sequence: TGTGCCAGCAGTGAAGCGGGAGGGCCAAATGAGCAGTTCTTC. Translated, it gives CASSEAGGPNEQFF.

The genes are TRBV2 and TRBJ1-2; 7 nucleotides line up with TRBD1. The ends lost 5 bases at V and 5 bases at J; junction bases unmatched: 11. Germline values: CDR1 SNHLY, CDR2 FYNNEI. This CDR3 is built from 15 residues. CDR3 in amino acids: CASSKRGQNGYGYTF. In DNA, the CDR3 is TGTGCCAGCAGTAAGAGGGGACAGAATGGATATGGCTACACCTTC.

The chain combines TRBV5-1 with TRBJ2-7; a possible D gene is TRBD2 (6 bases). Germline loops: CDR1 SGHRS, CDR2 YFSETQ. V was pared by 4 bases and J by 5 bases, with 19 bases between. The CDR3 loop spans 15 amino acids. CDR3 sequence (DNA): TGCGCCAGCAGCCCCACAACCCTTGGAGGGGACGAGCAGTACTTC. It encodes CASSPTTLGGDEQYF.

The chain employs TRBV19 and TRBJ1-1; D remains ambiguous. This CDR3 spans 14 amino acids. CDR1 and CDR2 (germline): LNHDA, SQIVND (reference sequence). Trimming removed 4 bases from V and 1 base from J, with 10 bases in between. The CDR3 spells CASSTGYPNTEAFF. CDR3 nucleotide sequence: TGTGCCAGTAGTACGGGATATCCGAACACTGAAGCTTTCTTT.

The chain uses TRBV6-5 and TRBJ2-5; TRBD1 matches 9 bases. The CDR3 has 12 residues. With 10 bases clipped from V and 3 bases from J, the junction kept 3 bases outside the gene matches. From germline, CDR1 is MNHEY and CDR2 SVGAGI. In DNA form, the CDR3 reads TGTGCCACCAGGACAGGGGAAGAGACCCAGTACTTC. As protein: CATRTGEETQYF.

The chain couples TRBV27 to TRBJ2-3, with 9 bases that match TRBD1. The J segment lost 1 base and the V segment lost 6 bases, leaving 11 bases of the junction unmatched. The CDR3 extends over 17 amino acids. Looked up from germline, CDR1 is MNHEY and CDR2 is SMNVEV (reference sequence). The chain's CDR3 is CASSLIPGQGGTDTQYF. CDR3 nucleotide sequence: TGTGCCAGCAGCTTGATCCCGGGACAGGGTGGCACAGATACGCAGTATTTT.

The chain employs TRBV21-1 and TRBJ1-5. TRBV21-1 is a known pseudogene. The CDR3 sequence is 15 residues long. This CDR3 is CASSKARRGDQPQHF. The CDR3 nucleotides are TGTGCCAGCAGCAAAGCGCGGCGGGGCGATCAGCCCCAGCATTTT.

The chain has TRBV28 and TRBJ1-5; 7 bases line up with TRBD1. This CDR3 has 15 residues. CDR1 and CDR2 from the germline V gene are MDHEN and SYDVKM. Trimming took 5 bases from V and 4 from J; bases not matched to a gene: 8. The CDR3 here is CASSPTTGLNQPQHF. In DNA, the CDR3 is TGTGCCAGCAGTCCGACGACAGGGCTTAATCAGCCCCAGCATTTT.

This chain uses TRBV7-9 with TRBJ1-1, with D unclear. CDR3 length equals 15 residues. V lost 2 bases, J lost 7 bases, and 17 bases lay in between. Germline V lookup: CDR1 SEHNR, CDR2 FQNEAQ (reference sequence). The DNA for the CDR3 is TGTGCCAGCAGCTTAAGGCGGGCAGACCGCGATGAAGCTTTCTTT. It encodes CASSLRRADRDEAFF. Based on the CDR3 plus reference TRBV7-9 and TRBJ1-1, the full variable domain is DTGVSQNPRHKITKRGQNVTFRCDPISEHNRLYWYRQTLGQGPEFLTYFQNEAQLEKSRLLSDRFSAERPKGSFSTLEIQRTEQGDSAMYLCASSLRRADRDEAFFGQGTRLTVV.